The rows below give T cell receptor beta chains drawn from one sample of a study of blood T cell repertoires in COVID-19. Using immunoSEQ multiplex PCR, the repertoire was profiled, and TCRdb retains in-frame clones only, with some absent. The sample shows more than 85,000 clones, roughly 87% of them seen only once. The sample consisted of peripheral blood. The receptors come from an older man with acute or convalescent COVID-19. Both conserved end residues are part of each CDR3. Fields, in order: CDR3 protein, CDR3 DNA, V gene, D gene, clone size, J gene. The D gene is left open where the match is weak. Clone sizes are given selectively: once, few, many, or a class where the clone is expanded.

CASTSGLAAYNEQFF	TGCGCCAGCACCTCAGGACTAGCGGCTTACAATGAGCAGTTCTTC	TRBV10-1	TRBD2	.	TRBJ2-1
CASSPGTGSMVSPLHF	TGCGCCAGCAGCCCCGGGACAGGGAGCATGGTTTCACCCCTCCACTTT	TRBV5-1	TRBD1	.	TRBJ1-6
CASSLTERNEKLFF	TGTGCCAGCTCTCTGACGGAGCGAAATGAAAAACTGTTTTTT	TRBV18	.	.	TRBJ1-4
CASSEDRGLFNYGYTF	TGTGCCAGCAGTGAAGACAGGGGCCTTTTTAACTATGGCTACACCTTC	TRBV6-1	TRBD1	.	TRBJ1-2
CASSEVEDVIQYF	TGTGCCAGCAGTGAAGTCGAGGATGTCATTCAGTACTTC	TRBV2	.	.	TRBJ2-4
CAISESQLAGRGETQYF	TGTGCCATCAGTGAGTCCCAACTAGCGGGGAGGGGAGAGACCCAGTACTTC	TRBV10-3	TRBD2	once	TRBJ2-5
CAISGGTGELFF	TGTGCCATCAGCGGAGGTACCGGGGAGCTGTTTTTT	TRBV10-3	.	.	TRBJ2-2
CASSLGLAGVTTDTQYF	TGCGCCAGCAGCTTGGGACTAGCGGGGGTTACCACAGATACGCAGTATTTT	TRBV5-1	TRBD2	.	TRBJ2-3
CASFDRALGLGYTF	TGTGCCAGCTTTGACAGGGCGTTGGGGCTTGGCTACACCTTC	TRBV6-5	TRBD1	.	TRBJ1-2
CASSLVPGEKLFF	TGTGCCAGCAGCTTAGTTCCAGGTGAAAAACTGTTTTTT	TRBV7-8	.	.	TRBJ1-4
CASSLRGASNQPQHF	TGTGCCAGCAGCTTGCGGGGGGCAAGCAATCAGCCCCAGCATTTT	TRBV5-8	.	.	TRBJ1-5
CASSWTGGMSEAFF	TGTGCCAGCAGCTGGACAGGGGGCATGTCTGAAGCTTTCTTT	TRBV7-2	TRBD1	.	TRBJ1-1
CASSKMGKEQFF	TGTGCCAGCAGCAAAATGGGCAAGGAGCAGTTCTTC	TRBV21-1	.	.	TRBJ2-1
CASSIRTGGGGNTEAFF	TGTGCCAGTAGTATACGGACAGGGGGTGGCGGGAACACTGAAGCTTTCTTT	TRBV19	TRBD1	few	TRBJ1-1
CASSRTSGATGELFF	TGTGCCAGCAGCCGTACTAGCGGGGCCACCGGGGAGCTGTTTTTT	TRBV11-2	TRBD2	.	TRBJ2-2
CASSLSPSGGAGNQPQHF	TGCGCCAGCAGCTTGTCTCCTTCGGGGGGCGCGGGCAATCAGCCCCAGCATTTT	TRBV5-1	.	.	TRBJ1-5
CASSLRAGNTDTQYF	TGTGCCAGCAGCTTGAGAGCGGGGAACACAGATACGCAGTATTTT	TRBV11-2	TRBD2	.	TRBJ2-3
CASSLTRDTDTQYF	TGCGCCAGCAGCTTGACTAGAGACACAGATACGCAGTATTTT	TRBV5-1	.	once	TRBJ2-3
CSGGESGQGLKGYTF	TGCAGCGGAGGGGAGTCTGGACAGGGACTAAAGGGCTACACCTTC	TRBV29-1	TRBD1	.	TRBJ1-2
CASSLKRLRETQYF	TGTGCCAGCAGTTTAAAGCGGCTTCGAGAGACCCAGTACTTC	TRBV28	.	.	TRBJ2-5
CASSLFMGRSEAFF	TGTGCCAGCAGTTTATTTATGGGGAGGTCTGAAGCTTTCTTT	TRBV27	.	once	TRBJ1-1
CASSQDGVADTQYF	TGCGCCAGCAGCCAAGACGGGGTGGCAGATACGCAGTATTTT	TRBV4-1	.	.	TRBJ2-3
CASSNEAQTVFF	TGTGCCAGCTCAAACGAGGCCCAGACAGTTTTCTTT	TRBV6-5	.	.	TRBJ1-1
CASGAGGATDTQYF	TGTGCCTCAGGGGCAGGGGGCGCGACAGATACGCAGTATTTT	TRBV3-1/TRBV3-2	TRBD1	.	TRBJ2-3
CASSQDIRSSGANVLTF	TGTGCCAGCAGCCAAGATATAAGGAGCTCTGGGGCCAACGTCCTGACTTTC	TRBV3-1/TRBV3-2	.	.	TRBJ2-6
CASSRAHSGANVLTF	TGTGCCAGCAGCCGAGCCCACTCTGGGGCCAACGTCCTGACTTTC	TRBV5-4	.	.	TRBJ2-6
CASSWSDYSTDTQYF	TGCGCCAGCAGCTGGTCAGACTATAGCACAGATACGCAGTATTTT	TRBV5-1	.	.	TRBJ2-3
CASSPDRRIVGGELFF	TGTGCCAGCAGCCCGGACAGGCGTATCGTGGGCGGGGAGCTGTTTTTT	TRBV5-6	TRBD1	.	TRBJ2-2
CASSAMGQGDLYSNQPQHF	TGTGCCAGCAGCGCTATGGGGCAGGGGGACCTTTATAGCAATCAGCCCCAGCATTTT	TRBV9	TRBD1	.	TRBJ1-5
CASSESVRGGEKLFF	TGCGCCAGCAGTGAGTCGGTTAGGGGAGGTGAAAAACTGTTTTTT	TRBV10-1	.	.	TRBJ1-4
CASSRGTGEPGANVLTF	TGTGCCAGCAGCCGCGGGACAGGGGAGCCTGGGGCCAACGTCCTGACTTTC	TRBV7-9	TRBD1	.	TRBJ2-6
CASSWAYGETQYF	TGTGCCAGCTCCTGGGCGTATGGGGAGACCCAGTACTTC	TRBV6-4	.	.	TRBJ2-5
CASSPSRGEGTKHMNTEAFF	TGTGCCAGTAGCCCCTCGAGAGGGGAGGGGACCAAGCACATGAACACTGAAGCTTTCTTT	TRBV19	.	.	TRBJ1-1
CASSLSTAWTNEKLFF	TGTGCCAGCAGCTTGTCGACAGCTTGGACTAATGAAAAACTGTTTTTT	TRBV5-6	.	.	TRBJ1-4
CASRLRHGREGYGYTF	TGTGCAAGTCGCTTAAGGCACGGCAGGGAAGGCTATGGCTACACCTTC	TRBV12-2	.	.	TRBJ1-2
CASSQVSGQGATGELFF	TGTGCCAGCAGCCAAGTCTCGGGGCAGGGGGCCACCGGGGAGCTGTTTTTT	TRBV3-1/TRBV3-2	TRBD1	.	TRBJ2-2
CASLPGPGEPQHF	TGCGCCAGCTTACCCGGACCGGGGGAGCCCCAGCATTTT	TRBV23-1	.	.	TRBJ1-5
CASSREESGNTIYF	TGCGCCAGCAGTAGGGAGGAGTCTGGAAACACCATATATTTT	TRBV5-1	.	.	TRBJ1-3
CASVALGYNEQFF	TGTGCCAGCGTAGCGTTGGGGTACAATGAGCAGTTCTTC	TRBV6-5	.	.	TRBJ2-1
CASSLGQGGMNTEAFF	TGTGCCAGCAGCTTAGGGCAGGGAGGCATGAACACTGAAGCTTTCTTT	TRBV7-8	.	.	TRBJ1-1
CASSRGGSYNEQFF	TGCGCCAGCTCTAGAGGGGGCTCCTACAATGAGCAGTTCTTC	TRBV5-1	.	.	TRBJ2-1
CASSIGRGYEGYEQYF	TGTGCCAGTAGTATAGGCAGGGGATACGAAGGGTACGAGCAGTACTTC	TRBV19	.	.	TRBJ2-7
CASSDGQPQHF	TGTGCCAGCAGTGACGGTCAGCCCCAGCATTTT	TRBV6-1	.	.	TRBJ1-5
CASSVGTGTGYTF	TGTGCCAGCAGTGTGGGGACAGGGACTGGCTACACCTTC	TRBV27	TRBD1	.	TRBJ1-2
CASKAQGDNSPLHF	TGTGCCAGCAAGGCGCAGGGCGATAATTCACCCCTCCACTTT	TRBV27	.	.	TRBJ1-6
CASSPSGGTEAFF	TGTGCCAGCTCACCCTCCGGGGGCACTGAAGCTTTCTTT	TRBV18	.	.	TRBJ1-1
CASRVDRGVYGYTF	TGTGCCAGCAGAGTAGACAGGGGAGTCTATGGCTACACCTTC	TRBV6-6	TRBD1	.	TRBJ1-2
CASSLGRRNTEAFF	TGTGCCAGCAGCTTAGGTCGGAGGAACACTGAAGCTTTCTTT	TRBV11-2	.	.	TRBJ1-1
CAWGGMGGYNEKLFF	TGTGCCTGGGGAGGAATGGGGGGATATAATGAAAAACTGTTTTTT	TRBV30	.	.	TRBJ1-4
CASSPGGGQPQHF	TGTGCCAGCAGTCCAGGGGGCGGGCAGCCCCAGCATTTT	TRBV6-5	TRBD1	.	TRBJ1-5
CASSLRGTEAFF	TGTGCCAGTAGTCTCAGGGGCACTGAAGCTTTCTTT	TRBV19	.	.	TRBJ1-1
CASSLGGDNSPLHF	TGTGCCAGCAGCTTGGGGGGGGATAATTCACCCCTCCACTTT	TRBV5-6	.	.	TRBJ1-6
CASSEIAGGRNEQFF	TGCGCCAGCAGTGAGATAGCGGGGGGCCGCAATGAGCAGTTCTTC	TRBV10-2	TRBD2	.	TRBJ2-1
CASRTVTRTGSNQPQHF	TGTGCCAGCAGAACAGTAACCCGGACAGGTAGCAATCAGCCCCAGCATTTT	TRBV21-1	.	.	TRBJ1-5
CASSLQGISNYGYTF	TGTGCCAGCAGCTTACAGGGGATTTCAAACTATGGCTACACCTTC	TRBV5-5	TRBD1	.	TRBJ1-2
CASSLAASGGYNEQFF	TGCGCCAGCAGCTTGGCGGCTAGCGGGGGTTACAATGAGCAGTTCTTC	TRBV5-1	TRBD2	once	TRBJ2-1